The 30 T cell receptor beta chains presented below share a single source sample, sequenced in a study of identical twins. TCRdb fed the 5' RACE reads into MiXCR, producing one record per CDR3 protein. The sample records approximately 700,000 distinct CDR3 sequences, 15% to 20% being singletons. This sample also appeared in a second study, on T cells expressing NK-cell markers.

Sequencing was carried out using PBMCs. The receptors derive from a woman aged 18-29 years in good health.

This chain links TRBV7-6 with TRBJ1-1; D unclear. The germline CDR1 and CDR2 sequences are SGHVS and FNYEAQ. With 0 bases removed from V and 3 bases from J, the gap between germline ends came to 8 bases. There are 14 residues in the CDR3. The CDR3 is CASSLAPRDTEAFF. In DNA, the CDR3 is TGTGCCAGCAGCTTAGCGCCCCGGGACACTGAAGCTTTCTTT.

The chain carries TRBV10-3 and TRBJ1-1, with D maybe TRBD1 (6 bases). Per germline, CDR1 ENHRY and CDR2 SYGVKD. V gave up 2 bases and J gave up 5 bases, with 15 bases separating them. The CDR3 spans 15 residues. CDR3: CAISEIQGMGTEAFF. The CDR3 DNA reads TGTGCCATCAGTGAGATCCAGGGGATGGGAACTGAAGCTTTCTTT.

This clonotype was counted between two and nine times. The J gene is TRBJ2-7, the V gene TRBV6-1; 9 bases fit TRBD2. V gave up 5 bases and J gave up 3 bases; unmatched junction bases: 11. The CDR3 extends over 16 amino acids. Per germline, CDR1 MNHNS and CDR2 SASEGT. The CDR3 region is CASSPRASGMLYEQYF. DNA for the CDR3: TGTGCCAGCAGTCCACGGGCTAGCGGGATGCTCTACGAGCAGTACTTC.

The DNA of the CDR3 is TGTGCCAGCACCAAGGACAGGGGAGGTGGCTACACCTTC. It is translated as CASTKDRGGGYTF. The chain combines TRBV12-3 or TRBV12-4 with TRBJ1-2; 9 positions match TRBD1. The V segment lost 7 bases and the J segment 7 bases; nucleotides outside the gene matches: 7. This CDR3 is 13 amino acids long.

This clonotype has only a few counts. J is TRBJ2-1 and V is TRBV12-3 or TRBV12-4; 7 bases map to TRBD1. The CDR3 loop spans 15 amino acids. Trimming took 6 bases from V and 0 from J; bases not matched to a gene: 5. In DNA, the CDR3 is TGTGCCAGCAGAGGGACAGCGTCCTCCTACAATGAGCAGTTCTTC. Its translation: CASRGTASSYNEQFF.

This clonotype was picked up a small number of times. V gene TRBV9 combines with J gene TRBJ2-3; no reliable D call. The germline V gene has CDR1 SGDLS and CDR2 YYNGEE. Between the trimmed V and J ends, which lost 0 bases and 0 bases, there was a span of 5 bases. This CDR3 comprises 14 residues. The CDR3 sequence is CASSVAHSTDTQYF. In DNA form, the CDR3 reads TGTGCCAGCAGCGTAGCTCATAGCACAGATACGCAGTATTTT.

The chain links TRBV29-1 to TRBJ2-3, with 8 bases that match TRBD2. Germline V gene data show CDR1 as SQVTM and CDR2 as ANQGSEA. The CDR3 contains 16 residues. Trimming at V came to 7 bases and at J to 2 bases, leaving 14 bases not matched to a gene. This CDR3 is CSAPEGTRGFTDTQYF. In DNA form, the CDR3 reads TGCAGCGCTCCCGAGGGGACTAGAGGTTTCACAGATACGCAGTATTTT.

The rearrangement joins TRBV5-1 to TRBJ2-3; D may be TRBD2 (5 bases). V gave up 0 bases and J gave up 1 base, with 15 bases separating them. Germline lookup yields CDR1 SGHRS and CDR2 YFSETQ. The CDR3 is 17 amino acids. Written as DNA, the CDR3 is TGCGCCAGCAGCTTGGTATCCGGGATTAGCGGCACAGATACGCAGTATTTT. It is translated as CASSLVSGISGTDTQYF.

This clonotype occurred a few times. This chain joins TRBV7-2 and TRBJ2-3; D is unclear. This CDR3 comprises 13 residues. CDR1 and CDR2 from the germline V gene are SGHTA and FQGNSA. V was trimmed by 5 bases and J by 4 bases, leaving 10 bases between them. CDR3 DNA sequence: TGTGCCAGCAGCCCCCCCGCCGCAGATACGCAGTATTTT. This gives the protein CASSPPAADTQYF.

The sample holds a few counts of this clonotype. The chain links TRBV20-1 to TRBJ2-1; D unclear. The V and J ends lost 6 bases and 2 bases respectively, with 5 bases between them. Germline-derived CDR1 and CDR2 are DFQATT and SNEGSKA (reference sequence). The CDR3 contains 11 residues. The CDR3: CSAVTYNEQFF. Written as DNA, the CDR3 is TGCAGTGCCGTGACCTACAATGAGCAGTTCTTC.

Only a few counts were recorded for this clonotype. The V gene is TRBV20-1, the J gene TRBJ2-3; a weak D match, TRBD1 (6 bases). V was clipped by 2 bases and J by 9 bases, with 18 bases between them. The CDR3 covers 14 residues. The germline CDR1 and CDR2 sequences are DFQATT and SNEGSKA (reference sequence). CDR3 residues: CSARQGTNLGTQYF. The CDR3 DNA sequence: TGCAGTGCTAGACAGGGGACCAACCTGGGGACGCAGTATTTT.

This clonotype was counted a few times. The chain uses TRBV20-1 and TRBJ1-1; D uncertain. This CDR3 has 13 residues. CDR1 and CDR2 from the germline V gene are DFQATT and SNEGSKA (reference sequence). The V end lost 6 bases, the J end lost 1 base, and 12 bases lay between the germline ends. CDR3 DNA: TGCAGTGCGAGAAATCAGGCGAACACTGAAGCTTTCTTT. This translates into CSARNQANTEAFF.

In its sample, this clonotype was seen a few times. CDR3 residues: CASSSTALSYNEQFF. The CDR3 nucleotides read TGTGCCAGCTCATCCACGGCCCTCTCCTACAATGAGCAGTTCTTC. The V call is TRBV18, the J call TRBJ2-1; no definite D call. Germline values: CDR1 KGHSH, CDR2 LQKENI. Trimming shortened V by 5 bases and J by 0 bases, and 11 bases separated the two germline ends. CDR3 length: 15 amino acids.

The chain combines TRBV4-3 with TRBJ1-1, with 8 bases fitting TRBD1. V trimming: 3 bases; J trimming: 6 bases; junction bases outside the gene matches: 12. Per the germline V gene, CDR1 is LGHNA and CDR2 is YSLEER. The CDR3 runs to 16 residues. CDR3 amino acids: CASSQERQGKTAEAFF. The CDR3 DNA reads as TGCGCCAGCAGCCAGGAAAGACAGGGGAAGACGGCTGAAGCTTTCTTT.

The CDR3 nucleotides are TGTGCCAGCATGGGACAGGGTTCAGGCTATGGCTACACCTTC. Protein product: CASMGQGSGYGYTF. The J gene is TRBJ1-2, the V gene TRBV6-1; 9 nucleotides agree with TRBD1. The CDR3 is made up of 14 amino acids. V shed 7 bases, J shed 4 bases, and the junction held 7 bases outside the gene matches. Germline assignment: CDR1 MNHNS and CDR2 SASEGT.

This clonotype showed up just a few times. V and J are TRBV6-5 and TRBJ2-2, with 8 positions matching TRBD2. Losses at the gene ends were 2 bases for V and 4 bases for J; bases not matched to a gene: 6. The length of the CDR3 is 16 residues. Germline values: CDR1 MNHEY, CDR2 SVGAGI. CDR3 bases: TGTGCCAGCAGTTACCCACGGGGGGGTCGCACCGGGGAGCTGTTTTTT. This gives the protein CASSYPRGGRTGELFF.

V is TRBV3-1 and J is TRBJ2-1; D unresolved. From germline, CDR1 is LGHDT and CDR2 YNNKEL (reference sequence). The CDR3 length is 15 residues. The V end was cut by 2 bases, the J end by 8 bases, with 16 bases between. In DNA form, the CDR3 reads TGTGCCAGCAGCCAAAGTTGCCCGAAGGGTGATGAGCAGTTCTTC. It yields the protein CASSQSCPKGDEQFF.

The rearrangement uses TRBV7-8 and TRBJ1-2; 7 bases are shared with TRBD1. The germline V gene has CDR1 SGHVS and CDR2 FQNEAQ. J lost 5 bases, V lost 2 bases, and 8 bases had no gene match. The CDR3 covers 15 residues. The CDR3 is CASSLNRDSIYGYTF. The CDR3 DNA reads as TGTGCCAGCAGCTTAAACCGGGACAGCATATATGGCTACACCTTC.

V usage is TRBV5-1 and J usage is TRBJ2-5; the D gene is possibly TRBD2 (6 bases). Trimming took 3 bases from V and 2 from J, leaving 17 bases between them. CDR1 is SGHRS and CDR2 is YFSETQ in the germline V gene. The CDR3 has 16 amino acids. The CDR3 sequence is CASSSGLTVSQETQYF. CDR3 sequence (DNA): TGCGCCAGCAGCTCAGGACTAACGGTGTCGCAAGAGACCCAGTACTTC.

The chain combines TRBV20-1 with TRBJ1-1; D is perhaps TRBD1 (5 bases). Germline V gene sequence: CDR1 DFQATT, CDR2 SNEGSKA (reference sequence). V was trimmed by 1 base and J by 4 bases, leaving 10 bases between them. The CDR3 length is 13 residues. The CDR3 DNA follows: TGCAGTGCTAGAGGGGACCAGGGCACTGAAGCTTTCTTT. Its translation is CSARGDQGTEAFF.

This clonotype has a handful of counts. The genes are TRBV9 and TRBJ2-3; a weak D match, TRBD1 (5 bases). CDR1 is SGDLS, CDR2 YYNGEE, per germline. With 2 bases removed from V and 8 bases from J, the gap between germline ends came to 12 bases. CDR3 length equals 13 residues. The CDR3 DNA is TGTGCCAGCAGCGTTCCAGGGAAGGGTACGCAGTATTTT. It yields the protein CASSVPGKGTQYF.

CDR3 in amino acids: CASSSMTGQETQYF. CDR3 sequence (DNA): TGTGCCAGCAGCTCCATGACGGGCCAAGAGACCCAGTACTTC. The chain uses TRBV7-9 and TRBJ2-5; the D is unclear. Germline CDR1 is SEHNR and CDR2 is FQNEAQ (reference sequence). V shed 4 bases and J shed 1 base, with 10 bases lying between them. This CDR3 comprises 14 residues.

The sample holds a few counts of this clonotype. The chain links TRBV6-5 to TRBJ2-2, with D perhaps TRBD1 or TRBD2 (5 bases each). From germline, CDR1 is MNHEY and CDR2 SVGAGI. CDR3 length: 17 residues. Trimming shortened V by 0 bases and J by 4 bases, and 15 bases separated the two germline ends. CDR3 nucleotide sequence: TGTGCCAGCAGTTACTCGCGAATAATGGGGACCACCGGGGAGCTGTTTTTT. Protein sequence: CASSYSRIMGTTGELFF.

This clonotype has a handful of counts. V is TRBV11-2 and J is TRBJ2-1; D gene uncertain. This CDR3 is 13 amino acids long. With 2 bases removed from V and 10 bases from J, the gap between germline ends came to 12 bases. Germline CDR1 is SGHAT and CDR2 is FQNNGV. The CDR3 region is CASSLLRLEEQFF. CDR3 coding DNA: TGTGCCAGCAGCTTATTAAGGTTAGAGGAGCAGTTCTTC.

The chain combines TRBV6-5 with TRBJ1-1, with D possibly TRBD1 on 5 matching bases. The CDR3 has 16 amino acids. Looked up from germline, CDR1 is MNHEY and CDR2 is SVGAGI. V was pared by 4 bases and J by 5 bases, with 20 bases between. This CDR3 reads CASSSGTLGGRTEAFF. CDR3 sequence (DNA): TGTGCCAGCAGTTCGGGGACCCTAGGAGGGAGGACTGAAGCTTTCTTT.

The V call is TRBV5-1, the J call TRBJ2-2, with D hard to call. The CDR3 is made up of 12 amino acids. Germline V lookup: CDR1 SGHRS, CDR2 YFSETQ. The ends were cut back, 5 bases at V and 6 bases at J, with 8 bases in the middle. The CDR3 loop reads CASRPDAGELFF. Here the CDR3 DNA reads TGCGCCAGCAGGCCCGACGCCGGGGAGCTGTTTTTT.

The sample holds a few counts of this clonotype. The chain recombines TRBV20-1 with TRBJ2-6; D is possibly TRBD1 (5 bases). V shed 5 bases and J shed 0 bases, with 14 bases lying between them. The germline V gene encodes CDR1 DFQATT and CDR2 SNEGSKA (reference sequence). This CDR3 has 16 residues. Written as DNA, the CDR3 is TGCAGTGCTTCCGACTCAGGGAACTCTGGGGCCAACGTCCTGACTTTC. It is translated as CSASDSGNSGANVLTF.

The CDR3 DNA reads as TGTGCCAGCAGCGTAAAAAGCGGACCCCGCTCCTACGAGCAGTACTTC. Protein: CASSVKSGPRSYEQYF. V gene TRBV7-6 combines with J gene TRBJ2-7; weak D call: TRBD2 (5 bases). The CDR3 is 16 residues long. With 5 bases removed from V and 0 bases from J, the gap between germline ends came to 17 bases. From germline, CDR1 is SGHVS and CDR2 FNYEAQ.

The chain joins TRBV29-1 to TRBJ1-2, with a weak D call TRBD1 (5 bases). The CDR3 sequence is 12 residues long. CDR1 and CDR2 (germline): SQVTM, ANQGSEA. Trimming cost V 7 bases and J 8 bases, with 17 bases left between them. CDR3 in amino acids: CSAGTGRGGYTF. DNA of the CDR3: TGCAGCGCTGGTACGGGGCGCGGAGGCTACACCTTC.

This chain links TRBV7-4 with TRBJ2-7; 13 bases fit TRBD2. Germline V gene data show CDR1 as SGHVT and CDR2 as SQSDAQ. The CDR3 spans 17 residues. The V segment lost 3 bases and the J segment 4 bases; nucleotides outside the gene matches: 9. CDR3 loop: CASSFIRGTSGIYEQYF. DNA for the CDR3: TGTGCCAGCAGCTTCATTCGTGGGACTAGCGGGATATACGAGCAGTACTTC. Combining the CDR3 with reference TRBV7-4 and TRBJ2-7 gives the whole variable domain GAGVSQSPRYKVAKRGRDVALRCDSISGHVTLYWYRQTLGQGSEVLTYSQSDAQRDKSGRPSGRFSAERPERSVSTLKIQRTEQGDSAVYLCASSFIRGTSGIYEQYFGPGTRLTVT.